This T cell receptor (beta chain) was identified in a study of molecular identifiers for immune sequencing clone quantification. CDR1 and CDR2 from the germline V gene are LNHDA and SQIVND (reference sequence). V was clipped by 3 bases and J by 3 bases, with 12 bases between them. The CDR3 is 14 amino acids. This clonotype occurred many times. The authors sorted naive CD8 T cells as CD8+CD4-CCR7+CD45RA+. TCRdb recomputed calls from the PCR reads with MiXCR, one row per CDR3 protein. The sample records approximately 590,000 distinct CDR3 sequences, about 25% being singletons. This sequence joins TRBV19 and TRBJ2-7; tentative D call: TRBD2 (5 bases). The sample was naive CD8+ T cells from blood, with Jurkat cell RNA spiked in. Subset described: FACS-sorted CD8+CD4-CCR7+CD45RA+ naive T cells. This sequence was found in a human donor in good health. Some libraries in this study had Jurkat cell RNA spiked in. In DNA form, the CDR3 reads TGTGCCAGTAGTATCCAAGGGAGCTACTACGAGCAGTACTTC. This sequence encodes CASSIQGSYYEQYF.